The 15 T cell receptor beta chains listed next were all sequenced from one sample in a study of graft-versus-host responses after intestinal transplantation (dated by TCRdb to about 2021). Receptors were amplified or captured by the immunoSEQ multiplex PCR assay. Sourced from immuneACCESS, this table was stored by TCRdb with only in-frame sequences that have V and J called. A share of the clones is absent; for the studies checked, an unresolved V gene accounts for under half, and the remainder has no known explanation. The sample table records roughly 50,000 clones; approximately 91% of these occur just once. Clones ranked in the top ten supply 2% to 2.5% of the sample. The time point tag for this specimen amounts to: cells obtained before transplantation from donor or recipient. No antigen is known for these receptors. The sample was unstimulated CD4+ T cells sorted from spleen or lymph node cells, taken before transplant. The source of these receptors is a human donor who was the organ donor for an intestinal transplant.

The J gene is TRBJ1-1, the V gene TRBV20-1; D not certain. CDR1 and CDR2 (germline): DFQATT, SNEGSKA (reference sequence). This CDR3 contains 11 residues. V was trimmed by 6 bases and J by 4 bases, leaving 9 bases between them. CDR3 amino acids: CSAPEGTEAFF. DNA for the CDR3: TGCAGTGCCCCAGAGGGCACTGAAGCTTTCTTT.

This clone was picked up a small number of times. V is TRBV6-1 and J is TRBJ1-2; D is ambiguous. Per germline, CDR1 MNHNS and CDR2 SASEGT. The CDR3 is made up of 11 amino acids. Between the trimmed V and J ends, which lost 3 bases and 2 bases, there was a span of 1 base. This CDR3 is CASSDNYGYTF. In nucleotides, the CDR3 is TGTGCCAGCAGTGACAACTATGGCTACACCTTC.

The chain employs TRBV18 and TRBJ2-5; no clear D. Germline CDR1 reads KGHSH; CDR2 reads LQKENI. Trimming removed 3 bases at V and 5 bases at J, with 10 bases between. The CDR3 is made up of 13 amino acids. CDR3 in amino acids: CASSPFPGETQYF. The CDR3 DNA is TGTGCCAGCTCACCGTTTCCTGGGGAGACCCAGTACTTC.

J is TRBJ2-1 and V is TRBV12-1; TRBD1 reflects the table's D call only, with no check against the DNA. TRBV12-1 is shown as a pseudogene. This CDR3 has 12 residues. CDR3 nucleotides: TGTGCCAGCAGCTTAGCAGGGAATGAGCAGTTCTTC. This codes for CASSLAGNEQFF.

J is TRBJ2-1 and V is TRBV28; maybe TRBD1 (5 bases). Trimming shortened V by 2 bases and J by 4 bases, and 12 bases separated the two germline ends. The CDR3 has 15 amino acids. Germline lookup yields CDR1 MDHEN and CDR2 SYDVKM. The CDR3 region is CASSLGSRGYNEQFF. CDR3 bases: TGTGCCAGCAGTTTAGGCTCTAGGGGTTACAATGAGCAGTTCTTC.

This clone has only a few counts. This rearrangement joins TRBV19 to TRBJ1-5; 7 bases map to TRBD1. CDR3 size: 14 residues. Per the germline V gene, CDR1 is LNHDA and CDR2 is SQIVND (reference sequence). Losses at the gene ends were 8 bases for V and 0 bases for J; bases not matched to a gene: 4. The CDR3, as DNA: TGTGCCAGTGGACAGGTTCATAGCAATCAGCCCCAGCATTTT. It encodes CASGQVHSNQPQHF.

This clone was recorded only once. The chain links TRBV28 to TRBJ1-3; maybe TRBD1 (6 bases). CDR1 and CDR2 (germline): MDHEN, SYDVKM. The CDR3 length is 14 residues. The germline V and J ends were trimmed by 7 bases and 0 bases, with 10 bases remaining between them. CDR3 coding DNA: TGTGCCAGCACCCACAGGGCCTCTGGAAACACCATATATTTT. This sequence encodes CASTHRASGNTIYF.

The J gene is TRBJ2-2, the V gene TRBV19; D may be TRBD1 (6 bases). V was clipped by 3 bases and J by 2 bases, with 7 bases between them. The length of the CDR3 is 14 residues. CDR1 is LNHDA, CDR2 SQIVND, per germline (reference sequence). The CDR3: CASSMGTNTGELFF. The CDR3 bases are TGTGCCAGTAGTATGGGGACAAACACCGGGGAGCTGTTTTTT.

This chain connects TRBV2 to TRBJ2-7; 14 nucleotides align to TRBD2. V gave up 7 bases and J gave up 4 bases; unmatched junction bases: 9. Germline values: CDR1 SNHLY, CDR2 FYNNEI. The CDR3 has 16 residues. This CDR3 is CASTGLAGGVRYEQYF. Written as DNA, the CDR3 is TGTGCCAGCACCGGACTAGCGGGAGGAGTGAGGTACGAGCAGTACTTC.

This clone is a singleton in its sample. J is TRBJ2-7 and V is TRBV28; D gene uncertain. CDR3 length: 12 amino acids. Germline CDR1 is MDHEN and CDR2 is SYDVKM. The V gene lost 6 bases and the J gene lost 4 bases, with 10 bases spanning the gap. The CDR3 protein is CASSTTDYEQYF. The DNA for the CDR3 is TGTGCCAGCAGCACGACGGATTACGAGCAGTACTTC.

In regard to this clone: The sample has other DNA sequences that encode this CDR3 too. This rearrangement joins TRBV5-4 to TRBJ2-3; 8 nucleotides match TRBD2. Per the germline V gene, CDR1 is SGHNT and CDR2 is YYREEE (reference sequence). CDR3 length: 15 amino acids. The V and J ends lost 0 bases and 4 bases, in that order; junction bases with no gene match: 4. CDR3 nucleotide sequence: TGTGCCAGCAGCTTGGGATACGGGAGGGCAGATACGCAGTATTTT. Translated: CASSLGYGRADTQYF. Variable domain in full (rest from reference TRBV5-4 and TRBJ2-3): ETGVTQSPTHLIKTRGQQVTLRCSSQSGHNTVSWYQQALGQGPQFIFQYYREEENGRGNFPPRFSGLQFPNYSSELNVNALELDDSALYLCASSLGYGRADTQYFGPGTRLTVL.

The V gene is TRBV5-8, the J gene TRBJ2-2; 12 nucleotides align to TRBD2. The CDR3 runs to 16 residues. Trimming took 4 bases from V and 6 from J; bases not matched to a gene: 7. Germline V gene sequence: CDR1 SGHTS, CDR2 YDEGEE. The chain's CDR3 is CASSRTSGARPGELFF. DNA of the CDR3: TGTGCCAGCAGCAGGACTAGCGGGGCCCGCCCCGGGGAGCTGTTTTTT.

V gene TRBV21-1 combines with J gene TRBJ2-4. TRBV21-1 is a pseudogene. The CDR3 runs to 15 residues. CDR3 protein: CASSKADLAKNIQYF. DNA for the CDR3: TGTGCCAGCAGCAAAGCGGACCTAGCCAAAAACATTCAGTACTTC.

The chain joins TRBV11-2 to TRBJ2-1; 14 positions agree with TRBD2. CDR1 and CDR2 from the germline V gene are SGHAT and FQNNGV. J was trimmed by 10 bases and V by 5 bases; bases with no gene match: 10. The CDR3 contains 16 residues. The CDR3 DNA reads TGTGCCAGCAGCAAGGGACTAGCGGGAGCGGTTAGAGAGCAGTTCTTC. This encodes CASSKGLAGAVREQFF.

The V and J genes are TRBV9 and TRBJ2-5; 11 nucleotides align to TRBD2. The V segment lost 7 bases and the J segment 3 bases; nucleotides outside the gene matches: 8. Germline V gene lookup returns CDR1 SGDLS and CDR2 YYNGEE. This CDR3 has 15 amino acids. This CDR3 reads CASGDVAGGEETQYF. CDR3 bases: TGTGCCAGCGGCGATGTAGCGGGAGGGGAAGAGACCCAGTACTTC.